The source of this T cell receptor (beta chain) is a study of T cell responses to AZD1222 COVID-19 vaccine. Whole-study findings and limits: Baseline serology detected seropositivity in only six AZD1222 recipients. A mostly white British donor set with more females was recruited, and clonal diversity was possibly underestimated. Dominant at 160-218 and 743-854, vaccine-associated CD4 TCRs also spanned spike. Receipt of two AZD1222 doses was followed by a rise in Spike-specific TCR breadth and depth.

This CDR3 has 14 amino acids. CDR1 and CDR2 from the germline V gene are LNHDA and SQIVND (reference sequence). Trimming removed 5 bases from V and 1 base from J, with 12 bases in between. As to this clone: Its antigen remains unidentified.

Some clones are missing from TCRdb's copy, which holds only in-frame ones; the method was immunoSEQ multiplex PCR. The profile shows about 140,000 clones, about 90% of them singletons. The genes are TRBV19 and TRBJ2-7; maybe TRBD1 (6 bases). This TCR was sampled from an adult who received the MenACWY meningococcal vaccine as a control. This specimen was peripheral blood, taken 28 days after the second dose of the MenACWY control vaccine. The CDR3 sequence is CASSPGTQSYEQYF. In DNA, the CDR3 is TGTGCCAGTAGTCCCGGGACACAATCCTACGAGCAGTACTTC.